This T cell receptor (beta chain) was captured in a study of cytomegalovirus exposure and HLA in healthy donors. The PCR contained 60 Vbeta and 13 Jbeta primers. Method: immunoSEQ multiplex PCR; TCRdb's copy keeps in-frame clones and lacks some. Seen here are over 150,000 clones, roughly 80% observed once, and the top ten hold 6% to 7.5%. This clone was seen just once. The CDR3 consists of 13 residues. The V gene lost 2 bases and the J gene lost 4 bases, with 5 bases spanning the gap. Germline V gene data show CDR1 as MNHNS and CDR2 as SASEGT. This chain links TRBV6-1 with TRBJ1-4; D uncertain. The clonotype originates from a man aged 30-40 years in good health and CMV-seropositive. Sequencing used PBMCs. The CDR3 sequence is CASSEQNNEKLFF. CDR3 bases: TGTGCCAGCAGTGAACAGAATAATGAAAAACTGTTTTTT.